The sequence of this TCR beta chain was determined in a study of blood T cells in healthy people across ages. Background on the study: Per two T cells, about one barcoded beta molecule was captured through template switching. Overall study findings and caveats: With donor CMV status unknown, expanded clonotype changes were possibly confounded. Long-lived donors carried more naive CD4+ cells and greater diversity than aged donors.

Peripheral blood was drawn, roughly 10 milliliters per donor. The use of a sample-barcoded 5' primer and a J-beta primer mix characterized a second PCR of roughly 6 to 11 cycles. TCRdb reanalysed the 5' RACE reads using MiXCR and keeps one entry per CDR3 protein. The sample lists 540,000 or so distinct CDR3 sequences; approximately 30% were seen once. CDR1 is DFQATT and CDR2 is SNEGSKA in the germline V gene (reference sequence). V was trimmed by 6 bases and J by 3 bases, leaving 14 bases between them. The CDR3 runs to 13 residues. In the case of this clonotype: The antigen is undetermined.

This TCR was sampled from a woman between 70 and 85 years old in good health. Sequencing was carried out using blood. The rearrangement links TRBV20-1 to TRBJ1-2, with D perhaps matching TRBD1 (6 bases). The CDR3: CSAERQGYYGYTF. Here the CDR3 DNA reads TGCAGTGCCGAAAGGCAGGGGTACTATGGCTACACCTTC.